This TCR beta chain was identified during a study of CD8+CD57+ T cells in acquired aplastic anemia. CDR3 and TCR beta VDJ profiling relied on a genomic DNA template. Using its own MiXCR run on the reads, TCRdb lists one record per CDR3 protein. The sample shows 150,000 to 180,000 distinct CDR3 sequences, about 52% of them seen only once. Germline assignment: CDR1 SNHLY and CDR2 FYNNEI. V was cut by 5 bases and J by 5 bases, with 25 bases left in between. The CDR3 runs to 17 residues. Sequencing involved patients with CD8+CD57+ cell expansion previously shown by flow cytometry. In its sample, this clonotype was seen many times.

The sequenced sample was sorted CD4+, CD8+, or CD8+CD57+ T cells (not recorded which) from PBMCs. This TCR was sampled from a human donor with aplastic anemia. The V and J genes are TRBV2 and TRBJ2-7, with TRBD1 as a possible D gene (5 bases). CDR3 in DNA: TGTGCCAGCAGTCCCACCCCTGACAGATTGGCAGTCAACGAGCAGTACTTC. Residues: CASSPTPDRLAVNEQYF.